These 27 T cell receptor beta chains came from one sample sequenced in a study of T cell repertoires in cytomegalovirus infection. TCRdb ran MiXCR on the reads and lists one entry per CDR3 protein. The sample lists around 280,000 distinct CDR3 sequences, around 9.1% seen once, with over 2.5% in the top ten. The sequenced material came from PBMCs. The receptors were gathered from a human donor in good health (CMV status not recorded). Some clones in this sample may be carry-over from other donors' samples.

The chain carries TRBV9 and TRBJ1-1; no definite D call. V lost 3 bases and J lost 9, with 3 bases in between. Germline V gene sequence: CDR1 SGDLS, CDR2 YYNGEE. The CDR3 loop spans 9 amino acids. DNA of the CDR3: TGTGCCAGCAGCGAAAAAGCTTTCTTT. Translated: CASSEKAFF. Based on the CDR3 plus reference TRBV9 and TRBJ1-1, the full variable domain is DSGVTQTPKHLITATGQRVTLRCSPRSGDLSVYWYQQSLDQGLQFLIQYYNGEERAKGNILERFSAQQFPDLHSELNLSSLELGDSALYFCASSEKAFFGQGTRLTVV.

This clonotype has a count of ten or more. The V call is TRBV7-2, the J call TRBJ1-1; no clear D. The germline V gene encodes CDR1 SGHTA and CDR2 FQGNSA. Trimming took off 3 bases at V and 0 bases at J, with 2 bases between the two ends. The CDR3 runs 12 residues. Here the CDR3 reads CASSFLNTEAFF. CDR3 sequence (DNA): TGTGCCAGCAGCTTCTTGAACACTGAAGCTTTCTTT. Supplemented by reference TRBV7-2 and TRBJ1-1, the full variable domain reads GAGVSQSPSNKVTEKGKDVELRCDPISGHTALYWYRQSLGQGLEFLIYFQGNSAPDKSGLPSDRFSAERTGGSVSTLTIQRTQQEDSAVYLCASSFLNTEAFFGQGTRLTVV.

This clonotype appeared once. The rearrangement joins TRBV20-1 to TRBJ2-5; D is possibly TRBD1 (5 bases). The V end was cut by 1 base, the J end by 7 bases, with 19 bases between. Per the germline V gene, CDR1 is DFQATT and CDR2 is SNEGSKA (reference sequence). The CDR3 sequence is 15 residues long. CDR3 sequence reads: CSARAPGQKLRTQYF. The CDR3 coding sequence is TGCAGTGCTAGAGCTCCAGGACAAAAGCTAAGGACCCAGTACTTC.

This clonotype was counted at least ten times. The chain carries TRBV7-3 and TRBJ2-5; perhaps D is TRBD1 or TRBD2 (6 bases each). The V end was cut by 2 bases, the J end by 7 bases, with 29 bases between. From germline, CDR1 is SGHTA and CDR2 FQGTGA. The CDR3 is 19 amino acids. CDR3 coding DNA: TGTGCCAGCAGCTTACCCGTGGACAGTCCTTCGGGGCTGGGGGGGACCCAGTACTTC. Its protein product is CASSLPVDSPSGLGGTQYF.

This clonotype was seen at least ten times. V and J are TRBV29-1 and TRBJ2-5; D tentatively fits TRBD1 or TRBD2 (5 bases each). The ends were cut back, 3 bases at V and 5 bases at J, with 13 bases in the middle. This CDR3 is 13 amino acids long. Germline CDR1 and CDR2: SQVTM and ANQGSEA. The CDR3 bases are TGCAGCGTTGATCCCCCAGGGACGGAGACCCAGTACTTC. Amino acid sequence: CSVDPPGTETQYF. The full variable domain, with the rest looked up from reference TRBV29-1 and TRBJ2-5, is SAVISQKPSRDICQRGTSLTIQCQVDSQVTMMFWYRQQPGQSLTLIATANQGSEATYESGFVIDKFPISRPNLTFSTLTVSNMSPEDSSIYLCSVDPPGTETQYFGPGTRLLVL.

This clonotype has at least ten counts. The chain joins TRBV7-9 to TRBJ2-1; 7 bases map to TRBD1. CDR1 is SEHNR, CDR2 FQNEAQ, per germline (reference sequence). The CDR3 is made up of 16 amino acids. Germline trimming cut 3 bases from V and 5 bases from J; bases unmatched to any gene: 10. DNA for the CDR3: TGTGCCAGCAGCTTGGGTCCCGGGACAGAAGACAATGAGCAGTTCTTC. Translation gives CASSLGPGTEDNEQFF.

The chain combines TRBV29-1 with TRBJ1-1; D not certain. The CDR3 spans 14 residues. V lost 4 bases and J lost 0, with 12 bases in between. Germline-derived CDR1 and CDR2 are SQVTM and ANQGSEA. CDR3 DNA: TGCAGCGTTGCCGCCAGGTTAATGAACACTGAAGCTTTCTTT. Translated: CSVAARLMNTEAFF.

V is TRBV5-1 and J is TRBJ1-2; a possible D gene is TRBD1 (5 bases). The V end lost 1 base, the J end lost 6 bases, and 13 bases lay between the germline ends. Per germline, CDR1 SGHRS and CDR2 YFSETQ. CDR3 length: 14 amino acids. This CDR3 reads CASSLSREGNGYTF. DNA of the CDR3: TGCGCCAGCAGCTTGTCTAGGGAGGGGAATGGCTACACCTTC.

This clonotype was seen repeatedly, ten times or more. This rearrangement joins TRBV27 to TRBJ2-7; 8 bases match TRBD1. The CDR3 loop spans 15 amino acids. V lost 6 bases to trimming and J lost 3 bases; unmatched junction nucleotides: 10. Germline CDR1 and CDR2: MNHEY and SMNVEV (reference sequence). As DNA, the CDR3 is TGTGCCAGCAGCCGCGGACAGGGTGGGGTCTACGAGCAGTACTTC. Its translation is CASSRGQGGVYEQYF.

Many counts were recorded for this clonotype. The chain links TRBV5-1 to TRBJ2-2, with D maybe TRBD2 (6 bases). Germline values: CDR1 SGHRS, CDR2 YFSETQ. Between the trimmed V and J ends, which lost 5 bases and 4 bases, there was a span of 12 bases. The CDR3 spans 14 residues. The CDR3 region has the DNA TGCGCCAGCAGTAGGGACTCTAGCACCGGGGAGCTGTTTTTT. Protein sequence: CASSRDSSTGELFF.

In its sample, this clonotype was seen many times. V is TRBV7-3 and J is TRBJ2-1; unclear D gene. The CDR3 covers 14 residues. Trimming removed 4 bases at V and 3 bases at J, with 10 bases between. The V gene's germline CDR1 is SGHTA and CDR2 FQGTGA. The CDR3 region is CASSYMGNYNEQFF. Here the CDR3 DNA reads TGTGCCAGCAGCTACATGGGCAACTACAATGAGCAGTTCTTC.

This clonotype was recorded many times. This chain uses TRBV2 with TRBJ2-6; tentatively, D is TRBD1 (6 bases). Germline CDR1 SNHLY, CDR2 FYNNEI. The CDR3 runs 16 residues. The V gene lost 6 bases and the J gene lost 0 bases, with 12 bases spanning the gap. The CDR3 loop reads CASSPTGFSGANVLTF. CDR3 DNA: TGTGCCAGCAGCCCAACAGGGTTCTCTGGGGCCAACGTCCTGACTTTC.

At least ten counts were recorded for this clonotype. The chain uses TRBV7-2 and TRBJ1-4; 11 bases line up with TRBD1. From germline, CDR1 is SGHTA and CDR2 FQGNSA. The CDR3 runs 15 residues. Trimming cost V 2 bases and J 7 bases; bases outside gene matches: 3. The CDR3 nucleotides read TGTGCCAGCAGCTTACTCGGGACAGGGGGTGAAAAACTGTTTTTT. Translated, it gives CASSLLGTGGEKLFF.

This clonotype was observed at least ten times. The chain has TRBV6-6 and TRBJ2-1; 7 nucleotides align to TRBD2. The CDR3 loop spans 16 amino acids. V dropped 1 base and J dropped 4; count of bases not matched to a gene: 7. The germline V gene has CDR1 MNHNY and CDR2 SVGAGI (reference sequence). In nucleotides, the CDR3 is TGTGCCAGCAGTTACTTGGCTAGCGGCACTTACAATGAGCAGTTCTTC. Translating it yields CASSYLASGTYNEQFF.

This clonotype was seen repeatedly, ten times or more. The chain couples TRBV6-5 to TRBJ2-4; possibly TRBD1 for D (5 bases). Trimming took off 2 bases at V and 4 bases at J, with 6 bases between the two ends. Germline V gene sequence: CDR1 MNHEY, CDR2 SVGAGI. The length of the CDR3 is 13 residues. For the CDR3, the DNA is TGTGCCAGCAGTTACGACAGAAAAAACATTCAGTACTTC. As protein: CASSYDRKNIQYF.

There are many counts of this clonotype. This chain uses TRBV6-2 or TRBV6-3 with TRBJ2-7; unclear D gene. Trimming stripped 0 bases from V and 6 bases from J, with 21 bases between. The germline gives CDR1 MNHEY, CDR2 SVGEGT. There are 17 residues in the CDR3. In DNA form, the CDR3 reads TGTGCCAGCAGTTACTCGAAGCAGCAGCCCCGACGCCTCGAGCAGTACTTC. Translated: CASSYSKQQPRRLEQYF.

This clonotype occurred many times. The chain couples TRBV12-3 or TRBV12-4 to TRBJ1-2, with no clear D. The CDR3 is 14 residues long. V was cut by 3 bases and J by 6 bases, with 14 bases left in between. CDR3 bases: TGTGCCAGCAGTTTTTTTGGAGGGCGCGATGGCTACACCTTC. Residues: CASSFFGGRDGYTF.

As concerns this clonotype: At one end the junction does not follow the germline gene, possibly because of a read error. This sequence joins TRBV28 and TRBJ2-7, with 9 positions matching TRBD1. The length of the CDR3 is 15 residues. Germline V gives CDR1 MDHEN, CDR2 SYDVKM. The chain's CDR3 is CASSLYLTGGSELYF. CDR3 in DNA: TGTGCCAGCAGTTTATACCTGACAGGGGGGTCCGAGCTGTACTTC.

This clonotype has a handful of counts. The chain recombines TRBV18 with TRBJ2-5; D not resolved. The V end was cut by 2 bases, the J end by 2 bases, with 6 bases between. CDR3 length: 13 residues. The germline V gene has CDR1 KGHSH and CDR2 LQKENI. The CDR3 loop reads CASSPSIQETQYF. The CDR3 bases are TGTGCCAGCTCACCATCCATACAAGAGACCCAGTACTTC.

This clonotype was recorded many times. The gene calls are TRBV6-6 and TRBJ2-1; TRBD2 aligns across 10 bases. Trimming at V came to 11 bases and at J to 0 bases, leaving 4 bases not matched to a gene. The CDR3 spans 14 residues. In germline, CDR1 is MNHNY, CDR2 SVGAGI (reference sequence). The CDR3 coding sequence is TGTGCCGTCAGACTAGCGGGCTCCTACAATGAGCAGTTCTTC. Translated, it gives CAVRLAGSYNEQFF.

This clonotype was recorded at least ten times. This rearrangement joins TRBV25-1 to TRBJ1-6; D gene uncertain. Germline CDR1 is MGHDK and CDR2 is SYGVNS. The V and J ends lost 0 bases and 9 bases respectively, with 15 bases between them. The CDR3 sequence is 16 residues long. The CDR3 protein is CASSEYGNGLGSPLHF. In nucleotides, the CDR3 is TGTGCCAGCAGTGAATACGGTAATGGACTAGGTTCACCCCTCCACTTT.

This clonotype occurred many times. The gene calls are TRBV7-2 and TRBJ1-1; maybe TRBD1 (6 bases). V was clipped by 3 bases and J by 4 bases, with 18 bases between them. CDR1 SGHTA and CDR2 FQGNSA come from the germline V gene. The CDR3 covers 16 residues. In DNA, the CDR3 is TGTGCCAGCAGCTTCAGCTTGGGGGCCCTCGGCACTGAAGCTTTCTTT. Its translation is CASSFSLGALGTEAFF.

This clonotype has at least ten counts. The genes are TRBV7-6 and TRBJ2-1; 12 nucleotides agree with TRBD2. This CDR3 contains 16 residues. Germline V gives CDR1 SGHVS, CDR2 FNYEAQ. Losses at the gene ends were 6 bases for V and 7 bases for J; bases not matched to a gene: 10. CDR3: CASSPHLAGGRNEQFF. The CDR3 coding sequence is TGTGCCAGCAGTCCCCACCTAGCGGGGGGGCGGAATGAGCAGTTCTTC.

This clonotype was observed a few times. This sequence joins TRBV5-6 and TRBJ2-1; no reliable D call. V lost 0 bases, J lost 9 bases, and 10 bases lay in between. This CDR3 has 13 amino acids. CDR1 is SGHDT, CDR2 YYEEEE, per germline. CDR3 in DNA: TGTGCCAGCAGCTTGGCTCGCGCATTTGAGCAGTTCTTC. It yields the protein CASSLARAFEQFF.

This clonotype was seen repeatedly, ten times or more. The chain combines TRBV6-6 with TRBJ2-2; possible D gene TRBD1, 6 bases. Germline assignment: CDR1 MNHNY and CDR2 SVGAGI (reference sequence). The CDR3 length is 13 residues. The V and J ends lost 6 bases and 1 base respectively, with 6 bases between them. CDR3 sequence: CASRDRNTGELFF. Here the CDR3 DNA reads TGTGCCAGCAGGGACAGGAACACCGGGGAGCTGTTTTTT.

The V call is TRBV20-1, the J call TRBJ1-2; 12 bases match TRBD1. Per the germline V gene, CDR1 is DFQATT and CDR2 is SNEGSKA (reference sequence). This CDR3 has 14 residues. The V and J ends lost 3 bases and 4 bases, in that order; junction bases with no gene match: 3. DNA of the CDR3: TGCAGTGCTAGGGGGGGACAGGGGGCCTATGGCTACACCTTC. Amino acids: CSARGGQGAYGYTF.

The table lists this clonotype with many counts. The CDR3 reads CATSDWDRGRDEQFF. The CDR3 nucleotides are TGTGCCACCAGTGATTGGGACAGGGGGAGGGATGAGCAGTTCTTC. The chain employs TRBV24-1 and TRBJ2-1; TRBD1 matches at 11 bases. Germline V gives CDR1 KGHDR, CDR2 SFDVKD. The V gene end was trimmed by 2 bases and the J gene end by 8 bases; junction bases not matched to a gene: 4. The CDR3 runs 15 residues.